This TCR beta chain is from a study of cytotoxic CD8 clonotypes in ibrutinib-treated CLL. Study context: Responses: some 25 partial, 2 complete; after median about 68 months, approximately 14 stayed remitted, some twelve progressed.

The source of about 2 micrograms of genomic DNA for TCR beta libraries was cryopreserved PBMCs. Germline V gene data show CDR1 as SGDLS and CDR2 as YYNGEE. Losses at the gene ends were 0 bases for V and 7 bases for J; bases not matched to a gene: 6. CDR3 length equals 15 residues. The assay was immunoSEQ multiplex PCR, and TCRdb's table has in-frame clones only and misses some. The sample shows 90,000 to 100,000 clones, around 73% of them seen only once. The chain recombines TRBV9 with TRBJ2-1, with TRBD2 matching over 8 bases. Sequences were derived from PBMCs, sampled after 12 months of ibrutinib treatment. This clonotype was sampled from a human donor with chronic lymphocytic leukemia. CDR3 in DNA: TGTGCCAGCAGCGTAGCGGGGGGGATGGTGAATGAGCAGTTCTTC. This translates into CASSVAGGMVNEQFF.